The 18 T cell receptor beta chains reported below all come from one sample, sequenced in a study of blood T cell repertoires in COVID-19. Using immunoSEQ multiplex PCR, the repertoire was profiled, and TCRdb retains in-frame clones only, with some absent. This sample has some 150,000 clones, with roughly 86% found just once. The sequencing sample was made of peripheral blood. These TCRs come from a woman aged 55-69 years who had recovered from COVID-19.

V gene TRBV27 combines with J gene TRBJ1-3; 8 positions match TRBD1. The V segment lost 0 bases and the J segment 4 bases; nucleotides outside the gene matches: 8. Germline loops: CDR1 MNHEY, CDR2 SMNVEV (reference sequence). The CDR3 is 17 amino acids. The CDR3 nucleotides are TGTGCCAGCAGTTTATCCGGACAGGGTATGCGGGGAAACACCATATATTTT. The encoded protein is CASSLSGQGMRGNTIYF.

The chain employs TRBV29-1 and TRBJ1-1; possible D gene TRBD1, 6 bases. The CDR3 spans 15 residues. V was shortened by 3 bases and J by 5 bases, with 19 bases between the two germline ends. Germline V gene lookup returns CDR1 SQVTM and CDR2 ANQGSEA. The CDR3 nucleotides are TGCAGCGTTGAGGGACTAGGGGGAGAGAGGACTGAAGCTTTCTTT. It encodes CSVEGLGGERTEAFF.

The rearrangement links TRBV7-9 to TRBJ1-3; possibly TRBD1 for D (6 bases). Trimming stripped 5 bases from V and 0 bases from J, with 17 bases between. The CDR3 totals 17 residues. Per germline, CDR1 SEHNR and CDR2 FQNEAQ (reference sequence). CDR3 residues: CASSRLRDTLSGNTIYF. The CDR3, as DNA: TGTGCCAGCAGCAGACTCCGGGACACCCTCTCTGGAAACACCATATATTTT.

The chain joins TRBV10-3 to TRBJ1-2; D is perhaps TRBD1 (6 bases). Trimming took off 7 bases at V and 6 bases at J, with 18 bases between the two ends. Germline V gene sequence: CDR1 ENHRY, CDR2 SYGVKD. This CDR3 spans 14 amino acids. The CDR3 DNA follows: TGTGCCATCACCGACGGGCAGGGGATCCATGGCTACACCTTC. The encoded protein is CAITDGQGIHGYTF.

The V and J genes are TRBV5-4 and TRBJ1-1; D is perhaps TRBD1 (6 bases). The CDR3 extends over 15 amino acids. Germline V lookup: CDR1 SGHNT, CDR2 YYREEE (reference sequence). Trimming took off 4 bases at V and 8 bases at J, with 21 bases between the two ends. CDR3 sequence: CASSLKQTGSWEAFF. CDR3 in DNA: TGTGCCAGCAGCCTAAAACAGACAGGATCATGGGAAGCTTTCTTT.

The chain is built from TRBV5-1 and TRBJ2-7; maybe TRBD2 (6 bases). V was shortened by 4 bases and J by 5 bases, with 19 bases between the two germline ends. CDR1 is SGHRS, CDR2 YFSETQ, per germline. This CDR3 is 15 amino acids long. The CDR3 region is CASSKAQEGMDEQYF. DNA of the CDR3: TGCGCCAGCAGCAAGGCACAGGAGGGCATGGACGAGCAGTACTTC.

A single count supports this clone. The genes are TRBV2 and TRBJ1-4; 8 bases fit TRBD1. CDR1 and CDR2 (germline): SNHLY, FYNNEI. V was pared by 5 bases and J by 7 bases, with 9 bases of the junction left unmatched. The CDR3 sequence is 15 residues long. The CDR3 reads CASSIDRGSGEKLFF. The CDR3 region has the DNA TGTGCCAGCAGTATCGACAGGGGATCGGGTGAAAAACTGTTTTTT.

This chain uses TRBV11-2 with TRBJ1-2, with TRBD1 as a possible D gene (6 bases). In germline, CDR1 is SGHAT, CDR2 FQNNGV. Trimming took 5 bases from V and 8 from J, leaving 15 bases between them. There are 13 residues in the CDR3. The CDR3 region has the DNA TGTGCCAGCAGCGCTTCAGGGGTTCCGGGCTACACCTTC. Protein product: CASSASGVPGYTF.

The J gene is TRBJ1-2, the V gene TRBV28; D may be TRBD1 (6 bases). Germline V gene sequence: CDR1 MDHEN, CDR2 SYDVKM. The CDR3 spans 16 residues. V was trimmed by 5 bases and J by 0 bases, leaving 16 bases between them. CDR3 nucleotides: TGTGCCAGCAGTAACCTGGACAGACTCTCTAACTATGGCTACACCTTC. Translated, it gives CASSNLDRLSNYGYTF.

There are many counts of this clone. This sequence joins TRBV4-3 and TRBJ1-6; tentative D call: TRBD1 (5 bases). V shed 0 bases and J shed 8 bases, with 14 bases lying between them. Germline lookup yields CDR1 LGHNA and CDR2 YSLEER. The CDR3 covers 16 residues. CDR3 residues: CASSQDLQTAYSPLHF. In nucleotides, the CDR3 is TGCGCCAGCAGCCAAGATCTTCAGACAGCCTATTCACCCCTCCACTTT.

V usage is TRBV5-8 and J usage is TRBJ2-2, with D possibly matching TRBD2 (5 bases). V was trimmed by 6 bases and J by 4 bases, leaving 7 bases between them. The CDR3 is made up of 12 amino acids. The germline V gene encodes CDR1 SGHTS and CDR2 YDEGEE. The CDR3 region is CASIRGTGELFF. DNA of the CDR3: TGTGCCAGCATCCGGGGCACCGGGGAGCTGTTTTTT.

The V call is TRBV29-1, the J call TRBJ1-4; 7 nucleotides line up with TRBD1. V trimming: 5 bases; J trimming: 4 bases; junction bases outside the gene matches: 7. CDR3 size: 14 residues. Germline loops: CDR1 SQVTM, CDR2 ANQGSEA. The CDR3: CSVLEGQLNEKLFF. DNA of the CDR3: TGCAGCGTTCTAGAGGGACAGCTTAATGAAAAACTGTTTTTT.

The chain combines TRBV7-9 with TRBJ2-3; the match to TRBD2 covers 10 bases. This CDR3 contains 18 residues. Per the germline V gene, CDR1 is SEHNR and CDR2 is FQNEAQ (reference sequence). The V segment lost 1 base and the J segment 0 bases; nucleotides outside the gene matches: 7. The CDR3 DNA reads as TGTGCCAGCAGCTTAGACAGACTAGCGGGTTCTAGCACAGATACGCAGTATTTT. It translates to CASSLDRLAGSSTDTQYF.

The DNA for the CDR3 is TGTGCCAGCAGACCTACTAGCGGGGAGCAGTTCTTC. This sequence encodes CASRPTSGEQFF. The gene calls are TRBV12-3 or TRBV12-4 and TRBJ2-1; 9 bases align to TRBD2. Unmatched junction bases numbered 4, after V lost 6 bases and J lost 10 bases. The CDR3 contains 12 residues.

In this sample, this clone turned up once. The chain employs TRBV5-1 and TRBJ1-4; 8 bases map to TRBD1. Germline CDR1 is SGHRS and CDR2 is YFSETQ. The CDR3 length is 13 residues. Losses at the gene ends were 6 bases for V and 8 bases for J; bases not matched to a gene: 6. CDR3: CASKETGVEKLFF. For the CDR3, the DNA is TGCGCCAGCAAAGAGACAGGGGTCGAAAAACTGTTTTTT.

The chain uses TRBV28 and TRBJ1-2; a weak D match, TRBD1 (5 bases). The CDR3 totals 13 residues. V was pared by 5 bases and J by 3 bases, with 10 bases between. Germline CDR1 MDHEN, CDR2 SYDVKM. DNA of the CDR3: TGTGCCAGCAGTGGACAAAGTTACTATGGCTACACCTTC. Protein: CASSGQSYYGYTF.

This clone is a singleton in its sample. The V gene is TRBV18, the J gene TRBJ2-5; TRBD2 matches at 8 bases. V lost 3 bases to trimming and J lost 0 bases; unmatched junction nucleotides: 6. CDR3 length: 16 amino acids. Germline V lookup: CDR1 KGHSH, CDR2 LQKENI. The CDR3 loop is CASSPRLALHQETQYF. In nucleotides, the CDR3 is TGTGCCAGCTCACCTAGACTAGCGTTACACCAAGAGACCCAGTACTTC.

The chain joins TRBV2 to TRBJ1-4; possible D gene TRBD1, 5 bases. Germline CDR1 reads SNHLY; CDR2 reads FYNNEI. The V end was cut by 0 bases, the J end by 11 bases, with 10 bases between. This CDR3 contains 13 residues. The CDR3 DNA follows: TGTGCCAGCAGTGAAGCAGAGGAGGGGAAACTGTTTTTT. Protein product: CASSEAEEGKLFF.